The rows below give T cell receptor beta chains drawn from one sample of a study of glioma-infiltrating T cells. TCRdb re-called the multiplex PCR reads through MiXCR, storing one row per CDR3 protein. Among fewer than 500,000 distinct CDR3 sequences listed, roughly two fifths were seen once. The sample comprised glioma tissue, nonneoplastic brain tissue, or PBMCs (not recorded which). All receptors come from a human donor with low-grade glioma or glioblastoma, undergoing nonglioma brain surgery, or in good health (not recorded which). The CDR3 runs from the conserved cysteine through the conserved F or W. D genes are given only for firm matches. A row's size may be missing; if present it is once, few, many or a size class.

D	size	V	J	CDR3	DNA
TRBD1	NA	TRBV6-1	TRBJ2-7	CASSDRDREGNEQYF	TGTGCCAGCAGCGACCGGGACAGGGAAGGAAACGAGCAGTACTTC
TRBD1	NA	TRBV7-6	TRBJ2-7	CASSLDQGAGYEQYF	TGTGCCAGCAGCCTTGATCAGGGGGCTGGCTACGAGCAGTACTTC
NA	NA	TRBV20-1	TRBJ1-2	CSAREGGSGGYTF	TGCAGTGCTAGAGAAGGGGGGTCGGGCGGCTACACCTTC
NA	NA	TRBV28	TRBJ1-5	CASSFRQVGNQPQHF	TGTGCCAGCAGTTTCCGGCAGGTTGGCAATCAGCCCCAGCATTTT
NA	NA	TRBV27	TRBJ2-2	CASSSPIRVNTGELFF	TGTGCCAGCAGTTCCCCAATTCGCGTGAACACCGGGGAGCTGTTTTTT
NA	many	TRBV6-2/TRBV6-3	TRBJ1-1	CASSYRGQMNTEAFF	TGTGCCAGCAGTTACCGCGGACAGATGAACACTGAAGCTTTCTTT
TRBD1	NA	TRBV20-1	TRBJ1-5	CSAREGAGGMHQPQHF	TGCAGTGCTAGAGAAGGGGCAGGGGGTATGCATCAGCCCCAGCATTTT
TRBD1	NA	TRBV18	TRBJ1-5	CASSPSGTGQPQHF	TGTGCCAGCTCACCTTCCGGGACAGGACAGCCCCAGCATTTT
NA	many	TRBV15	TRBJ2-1	CATSKGPVGEQFF	TGTGCCACCAGCAAGGGGCCGGTGGGTGAGCAGTTCTTC
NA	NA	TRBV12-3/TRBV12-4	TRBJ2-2	CASSFRWELFF	TGTGCCAGCAGTTTTCGCTGGGAGCTGTTTTTT
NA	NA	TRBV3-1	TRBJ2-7	CASSQGGVALIYEQYF	TGTGCCAGCAGCCAAGGTGGGGTAGCGTTGATCTACGAGCAGTACTTC
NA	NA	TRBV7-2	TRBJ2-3	CASSRGAEDTQYF	TGTGCCAGCAGCAGAGGGGCGGAAGATACGCAGTATTTT
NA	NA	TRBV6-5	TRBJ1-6	CASSYQQGVNSPLHF	TGTGCCAGCAGTTACCAACAGGGAGTGAATTCACCCCTCCACTTT
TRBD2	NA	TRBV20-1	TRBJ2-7	CSARDYVISGSFYEQYF	TGCAGTGCTAGAGATTATGTAATCAGCGGGAGTTTCTACGAGCAGTACTTC
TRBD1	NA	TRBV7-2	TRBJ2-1	CASSYDRGSYNEQFF	TGTGCCAGCAGTTACGACAGGGGGTCCTACAATGAGCAGTTCTTC
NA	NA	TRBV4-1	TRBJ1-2	CASSQATTGQGNYGYTF	TGCGCCAGCAGCCAAGCCACCACCGGGCAGGGGAACTATGGCTACACCTTC
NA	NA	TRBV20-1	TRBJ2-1	CSARDPRSSYNEQFF	TGCAGTGCAAGGGACCCTCGGAGCTCCTACAATGAGCAGTTCTTC
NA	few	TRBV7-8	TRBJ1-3	CASSLVRIPRGNTIYF	TGTGCCAGCAGCTTAGTGAGGATCCCACGAGGGAACACCATATATTTT
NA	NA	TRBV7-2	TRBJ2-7	CATTVSGLSYEQYF	TGTGCCACCACCGTGAGCGGGCTCTCCTACGAGCAGTACTTC
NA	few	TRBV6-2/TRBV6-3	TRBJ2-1	CASSYSRTPSYNEQFF	TGTGCCAGCAGTTACTCGAGAACTCCTTCCTACAATGAGCAGTTCTTC